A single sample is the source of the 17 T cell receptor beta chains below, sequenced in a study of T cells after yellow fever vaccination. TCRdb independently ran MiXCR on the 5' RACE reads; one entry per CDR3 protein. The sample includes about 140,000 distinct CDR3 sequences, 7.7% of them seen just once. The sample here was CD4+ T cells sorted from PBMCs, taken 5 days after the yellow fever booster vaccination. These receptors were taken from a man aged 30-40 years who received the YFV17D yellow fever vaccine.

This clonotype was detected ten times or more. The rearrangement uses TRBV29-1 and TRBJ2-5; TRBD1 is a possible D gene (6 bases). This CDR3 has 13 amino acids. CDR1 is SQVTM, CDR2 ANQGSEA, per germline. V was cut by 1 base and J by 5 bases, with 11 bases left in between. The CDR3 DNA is TGCAGCGTTGAAGCAGGGGTAGGGGAGACCCAGTACTTC. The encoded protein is CSVEAGVGETQYF.

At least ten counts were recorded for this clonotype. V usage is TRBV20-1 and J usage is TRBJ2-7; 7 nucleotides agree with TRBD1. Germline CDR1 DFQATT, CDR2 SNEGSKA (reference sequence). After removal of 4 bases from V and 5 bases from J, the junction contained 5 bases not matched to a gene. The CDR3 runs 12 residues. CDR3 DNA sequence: TGCAGTGCTAACAGGGGCCGACACGAGCAGTACTTC. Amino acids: CSANRGRHEQYF.

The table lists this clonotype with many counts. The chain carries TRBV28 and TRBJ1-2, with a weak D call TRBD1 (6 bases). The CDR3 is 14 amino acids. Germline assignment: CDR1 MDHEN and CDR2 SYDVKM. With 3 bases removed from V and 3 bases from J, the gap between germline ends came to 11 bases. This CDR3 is CASSFSDRYYGYTF. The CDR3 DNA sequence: TGTGCCAGCAGTTTTTCCGACAGGTACTATGGCTACACCTTC.

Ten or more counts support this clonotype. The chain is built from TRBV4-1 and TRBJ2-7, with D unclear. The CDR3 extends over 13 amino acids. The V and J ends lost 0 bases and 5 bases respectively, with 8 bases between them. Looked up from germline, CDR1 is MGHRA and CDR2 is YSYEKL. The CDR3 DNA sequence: TGCGCCAGCAGCCAAGATCCACGGGACGAGCAGTACTTC. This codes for CASSQDPRDEQYF.

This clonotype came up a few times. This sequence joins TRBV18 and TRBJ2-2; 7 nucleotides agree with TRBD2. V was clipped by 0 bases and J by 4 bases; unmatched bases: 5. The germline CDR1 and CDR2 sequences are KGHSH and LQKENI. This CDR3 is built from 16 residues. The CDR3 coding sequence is TGTGCCAGCTCACCACCCCTGGCGGGAGCCACCGGGGAGCTGTTTTTT. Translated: CASSPPLAGATGELFF. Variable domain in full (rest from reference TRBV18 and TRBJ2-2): NAGVMQNPRHLVRRRGQEARLRCSPMKGHSHVYWYRQLPEEGLKFMVYLQKENIIDESGMPKERFSAEFPKEGPSILRIQQVVRGDSAAYFCASSPPLAGATGELFFGEGSRLTVL.

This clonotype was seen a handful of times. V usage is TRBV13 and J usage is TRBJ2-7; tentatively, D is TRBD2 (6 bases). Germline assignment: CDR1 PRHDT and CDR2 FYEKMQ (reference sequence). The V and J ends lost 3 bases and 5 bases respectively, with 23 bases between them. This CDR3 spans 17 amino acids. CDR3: CASSFPSGERGSHEQYF. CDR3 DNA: TGTGCCAGCAGCTTCCCGTCGGGGGAGCGTGGTTCCCACGAGCAGTACTTC.

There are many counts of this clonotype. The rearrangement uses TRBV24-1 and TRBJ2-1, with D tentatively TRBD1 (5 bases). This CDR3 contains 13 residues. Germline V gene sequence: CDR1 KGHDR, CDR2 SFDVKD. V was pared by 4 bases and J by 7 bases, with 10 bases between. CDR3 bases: TGTGCCACCAGTGACCCCAGGGATAATGAGCAGTTCTTC. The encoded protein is CATSDPRDNEQFF.

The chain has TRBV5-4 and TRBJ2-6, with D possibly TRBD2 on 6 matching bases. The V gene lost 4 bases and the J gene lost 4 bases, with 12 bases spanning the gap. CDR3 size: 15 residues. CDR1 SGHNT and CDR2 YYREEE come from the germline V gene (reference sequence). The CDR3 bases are TGTGCCAGCAGCCCGCGGGGAAACGGGGCCAACGTCCTGACTTTC. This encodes CASSPRGNGANVLTF.

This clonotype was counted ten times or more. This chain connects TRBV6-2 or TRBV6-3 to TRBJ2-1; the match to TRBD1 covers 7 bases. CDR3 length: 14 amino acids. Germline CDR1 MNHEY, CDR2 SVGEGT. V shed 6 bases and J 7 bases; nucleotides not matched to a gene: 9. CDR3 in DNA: TGTGCCAGCAGCCGCTGGGACAGTAGTAATGAGCAGTTCTTC. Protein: CASSRWDSSNEQFF.

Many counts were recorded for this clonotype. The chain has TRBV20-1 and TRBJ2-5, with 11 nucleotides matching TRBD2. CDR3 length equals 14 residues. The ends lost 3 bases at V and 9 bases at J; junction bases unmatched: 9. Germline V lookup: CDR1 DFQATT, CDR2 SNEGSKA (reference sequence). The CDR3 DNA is TGCAGTGCTAGGGCGACTAGCGGGATGATGTCCCAGTACTTC. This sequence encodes CSARATSGMMSQYF.

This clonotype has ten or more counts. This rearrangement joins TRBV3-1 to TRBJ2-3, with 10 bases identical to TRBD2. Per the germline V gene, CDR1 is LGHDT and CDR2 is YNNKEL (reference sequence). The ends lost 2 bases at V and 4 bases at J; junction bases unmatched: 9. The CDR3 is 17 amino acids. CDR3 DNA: TGTGCCAGCAGCCAACCCACTAGCGGGAAAAGTGCAGATACGCAGTATTTT. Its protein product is CASSQPTSGKSADTQYF.

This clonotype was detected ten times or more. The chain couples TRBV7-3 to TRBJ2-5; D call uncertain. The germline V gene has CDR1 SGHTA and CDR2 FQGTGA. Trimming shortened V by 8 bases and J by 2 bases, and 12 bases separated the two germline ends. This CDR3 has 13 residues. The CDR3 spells CASATGGQETQYF. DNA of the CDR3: TGTGCCAGCGCAACTGGTGGGCAAGAGACCCAGTACTTC. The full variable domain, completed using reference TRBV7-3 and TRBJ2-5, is GAGVSQTPSNKVTEKGKYVELRCDPISGHTALYWYRQSLGQGPEFLIYFQGTGAADDSGLPNDRFFAVRPEGSVSTLKIQRTERGDSAVYLCASATGGQETQYFGPGTRLLVL.

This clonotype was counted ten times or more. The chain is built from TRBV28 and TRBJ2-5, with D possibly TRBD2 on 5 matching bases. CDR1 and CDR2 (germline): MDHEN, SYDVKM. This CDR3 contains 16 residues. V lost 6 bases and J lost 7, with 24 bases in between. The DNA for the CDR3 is TGTGCCAGCAGACCCGCAAGTCGGTTTAGCGTCGGGACCCAGTACTTC. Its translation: CASRPASRFSVGTQYF.

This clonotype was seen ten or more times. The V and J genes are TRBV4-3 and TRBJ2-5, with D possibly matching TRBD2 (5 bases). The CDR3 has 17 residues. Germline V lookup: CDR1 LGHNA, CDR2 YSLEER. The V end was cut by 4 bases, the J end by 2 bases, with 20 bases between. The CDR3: CASSPRAASNNQETQYF. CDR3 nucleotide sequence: TGCGCCAGCAGCCCCCGGGCGGCTAGCAATAATCAAGAGACCCAGTACTTC.

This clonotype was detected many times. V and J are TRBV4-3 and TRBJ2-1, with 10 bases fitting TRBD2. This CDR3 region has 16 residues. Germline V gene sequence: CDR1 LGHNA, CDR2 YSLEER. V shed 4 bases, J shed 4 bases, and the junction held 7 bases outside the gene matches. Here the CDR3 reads CASSPQSGGDYNEQFF. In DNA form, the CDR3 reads TGCGCCAGCAGCCCCCAAAGCGGGGGGGATTACAATGAGCAGTTCTTC.

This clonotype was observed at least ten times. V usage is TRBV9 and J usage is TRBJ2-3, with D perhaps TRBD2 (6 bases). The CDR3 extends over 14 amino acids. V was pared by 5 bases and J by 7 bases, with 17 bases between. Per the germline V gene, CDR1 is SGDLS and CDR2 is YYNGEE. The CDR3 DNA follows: TGTGCCAGCAGTGCTGGGGACTTCCCGAATACGCAGTATTTT. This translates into CASSAGDFPNTQYF.

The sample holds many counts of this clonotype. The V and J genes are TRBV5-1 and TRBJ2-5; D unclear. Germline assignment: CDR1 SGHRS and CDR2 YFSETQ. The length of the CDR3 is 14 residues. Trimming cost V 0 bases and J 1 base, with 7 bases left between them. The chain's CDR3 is CASSLGPPQETQYF. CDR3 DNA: TGCGCCAGCAGCTTGGGGCCACCCCAAGAGACCCAGTACTTC. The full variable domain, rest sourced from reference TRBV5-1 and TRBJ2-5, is KAGVTQTPRYLIKTRGQQVTLSCSPISGHRSVSWYQQTPGQGLQFLFEYFSETQRNKGNFPGRFSGRQFSNSRSEMNVSTLELGDSALYLCASSLGPPQETQYFGPGTRLLVL.